This entry describes one TCR beta chain. The record originates from a study of CD8 T cells in Susac syndrome. Random hexamers were used to reverse transcribe an amount of about 0.45 to 1 ug RNA. With immunoSEQ multiplex PCR, TCR beta CDR3 was amplified across 54 Vbeta and 13 Jbeta. One entry per CDR3 protein results from TCRdb running MiXCR on the immunoSEQ multiplex PCR reads. Here the sample spans roughly 120,000 distinct CDR3 sequences, roughly 93% being singletons. The V gene's germline CDR1 is SGHRS and CDR2 YFSETQ. V lost 4 bases to trimming and J lost 5 bases, with 7 bases between them. The CDR3 has 12 amino acids.

The chain uses TRBV5-1 and TRBJ2-1; a possible D gene is TRBD1 (5 bases). The sample consisted of CD8+ T cells from PBMCs. The sequence derives from a human donor with multiple sclerosis. Here the CDR3 reads CASSATDNEQFF. CDR3 nucleotide sequence: TGCGCCAGCAGCGCGACAGACAATGAGCAGTTCTTC.